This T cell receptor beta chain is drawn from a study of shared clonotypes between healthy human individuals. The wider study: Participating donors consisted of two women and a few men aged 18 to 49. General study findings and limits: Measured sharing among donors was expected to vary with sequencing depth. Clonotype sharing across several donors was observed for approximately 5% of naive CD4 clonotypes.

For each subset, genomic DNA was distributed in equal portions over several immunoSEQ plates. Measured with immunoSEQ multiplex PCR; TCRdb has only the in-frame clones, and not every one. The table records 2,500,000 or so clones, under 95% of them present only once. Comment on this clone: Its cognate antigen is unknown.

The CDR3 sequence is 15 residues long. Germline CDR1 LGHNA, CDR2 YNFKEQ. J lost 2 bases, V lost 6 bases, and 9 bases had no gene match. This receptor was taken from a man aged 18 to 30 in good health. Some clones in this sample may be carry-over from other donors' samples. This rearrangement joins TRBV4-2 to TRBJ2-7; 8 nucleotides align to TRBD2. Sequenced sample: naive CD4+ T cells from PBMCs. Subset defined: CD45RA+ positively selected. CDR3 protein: CASSSLAGGTYEQYF. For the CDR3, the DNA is TGTGCCAGCAGTAGTCTAGCGGGCGGTACCTACGAGCAGTACTTC.